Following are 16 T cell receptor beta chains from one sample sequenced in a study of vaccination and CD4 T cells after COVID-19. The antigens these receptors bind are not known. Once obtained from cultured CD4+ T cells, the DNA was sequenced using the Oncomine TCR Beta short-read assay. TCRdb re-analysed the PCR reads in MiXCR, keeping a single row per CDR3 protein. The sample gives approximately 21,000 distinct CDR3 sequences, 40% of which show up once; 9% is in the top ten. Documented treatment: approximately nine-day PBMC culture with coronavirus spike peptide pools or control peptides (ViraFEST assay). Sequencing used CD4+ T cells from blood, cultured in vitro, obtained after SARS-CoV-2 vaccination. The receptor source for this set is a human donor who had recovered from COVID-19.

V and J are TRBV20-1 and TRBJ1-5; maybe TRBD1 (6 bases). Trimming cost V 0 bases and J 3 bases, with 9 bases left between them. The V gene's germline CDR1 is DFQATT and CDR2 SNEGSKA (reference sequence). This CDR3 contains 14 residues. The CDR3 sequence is CSAREDRINQPQHF. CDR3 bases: TGCAGTGCTAGAGAGGACAGAATCAATCAGCCCCAGCATTTT.

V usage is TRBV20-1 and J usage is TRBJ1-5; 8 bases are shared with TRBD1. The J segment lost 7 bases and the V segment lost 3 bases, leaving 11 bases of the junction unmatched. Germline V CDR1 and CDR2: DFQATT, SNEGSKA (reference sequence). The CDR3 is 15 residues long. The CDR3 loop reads CSARVRGRSEQPQHF. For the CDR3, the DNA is TGCAGTGCTAGGGTCAGGGGGCGCTCGGAGCAGCCCCAGCATTTT.

This CDR3 is CASSPVTGEGTEAFF. In DNA, the CDR3 is TGTGCCAGCAGTCCCGTGACAGGGGAAGGCACTGAAGCTTTCTTT. The chain joins TRBV6-1 to TRBJ1-1; 8 nucleotides match TRBD1. The germline CDR1 and CDR2 sequences are MNHNS and SASEGT. The CDR3 is 15 residues long. V trimming: 5 bases; J trimming: 4 bases; junction bases outside the gene matches: 9.

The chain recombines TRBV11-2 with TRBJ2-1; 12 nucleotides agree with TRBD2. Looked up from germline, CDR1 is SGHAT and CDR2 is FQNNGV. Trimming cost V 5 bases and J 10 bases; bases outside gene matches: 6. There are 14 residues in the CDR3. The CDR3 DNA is TGTGCCAGCAGCCCTCGACTAGCGGGGGTAGAGCAGTTCTTC. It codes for CASSPRLAGVEQFF.

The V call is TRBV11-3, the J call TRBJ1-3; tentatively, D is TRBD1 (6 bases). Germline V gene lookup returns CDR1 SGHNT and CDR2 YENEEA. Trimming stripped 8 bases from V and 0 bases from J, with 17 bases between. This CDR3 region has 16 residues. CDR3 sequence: CASSHRRDISGNTIYF. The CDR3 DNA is TGTGCCAGCTCTCATCGCCGGGACATCTCTGGAAACACCATATATTTT.

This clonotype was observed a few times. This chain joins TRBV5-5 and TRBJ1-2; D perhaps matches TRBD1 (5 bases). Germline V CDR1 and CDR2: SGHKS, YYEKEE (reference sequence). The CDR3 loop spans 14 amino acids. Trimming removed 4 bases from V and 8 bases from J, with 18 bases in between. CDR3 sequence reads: CASSGANQGGGYTF. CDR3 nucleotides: TGTGCCAGCAGCGGTGCGAATCAGGGAGGAGGCTACACCTTC.

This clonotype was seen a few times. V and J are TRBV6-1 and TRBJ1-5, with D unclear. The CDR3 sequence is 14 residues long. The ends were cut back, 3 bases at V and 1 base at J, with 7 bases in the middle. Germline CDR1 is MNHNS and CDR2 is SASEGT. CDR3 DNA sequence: TGTGCCAGCAGTGATCTGTTGAGCAATCAGCCCCAGCATTTT. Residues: CASSDLLSNQPQHF.

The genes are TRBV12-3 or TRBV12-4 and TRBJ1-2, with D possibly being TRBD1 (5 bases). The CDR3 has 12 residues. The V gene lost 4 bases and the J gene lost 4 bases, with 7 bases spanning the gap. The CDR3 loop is CASSSTVYGYTF. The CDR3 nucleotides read TGTGCCAGCAGTTCGACAGTCTATGGCTACACCTTC.

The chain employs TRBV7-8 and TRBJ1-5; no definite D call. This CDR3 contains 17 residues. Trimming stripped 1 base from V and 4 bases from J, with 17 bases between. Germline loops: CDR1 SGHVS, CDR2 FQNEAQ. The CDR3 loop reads CASSLGASRVKNQPQHF. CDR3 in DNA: TGTGCCAGCAGCTTAGGGGCTTCGAGGGTCAAGAATCAGCCCCAGCATTTT. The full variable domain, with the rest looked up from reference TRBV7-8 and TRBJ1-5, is GAGVSQSPRYKVAKRGQDVALRCDPISGHVSLFWYQQALGQGPEFLTYFQNEAQLDKSGLPSDRFFAERPEGSVSTLKIQRTQQEDSAVYLCASSLGASRVKNQPQHFGDGTRLSIL.

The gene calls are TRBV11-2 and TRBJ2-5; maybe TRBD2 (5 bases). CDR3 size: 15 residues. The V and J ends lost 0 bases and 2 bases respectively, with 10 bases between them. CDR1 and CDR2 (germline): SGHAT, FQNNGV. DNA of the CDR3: TGTGCCAGCAGCTTAGATCGAGGAGGACAAGAGACCCAGTACTTC. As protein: CASSLDRGGQETQYF. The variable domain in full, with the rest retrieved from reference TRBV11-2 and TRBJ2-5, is EAGVAQSPRYKIIEKRQSVAFWCNPISGHATLYWYQQILGQGPKLLIQFQNNGVVDDSQLPKDRFSAERLKGVDSTLKIQPAKLEDSAVYLCASSLDRGGQETQYFGPGTRLLVL.

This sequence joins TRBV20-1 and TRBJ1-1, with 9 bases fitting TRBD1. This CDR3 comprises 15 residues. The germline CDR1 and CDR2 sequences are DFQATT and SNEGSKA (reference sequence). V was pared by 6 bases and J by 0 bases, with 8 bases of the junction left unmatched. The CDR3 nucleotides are TGCAGTGCACAGGGGGCGCAAGCCATGAACACTGAAGCTTTCTTT. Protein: CSAQGAQAMNTEAFF.

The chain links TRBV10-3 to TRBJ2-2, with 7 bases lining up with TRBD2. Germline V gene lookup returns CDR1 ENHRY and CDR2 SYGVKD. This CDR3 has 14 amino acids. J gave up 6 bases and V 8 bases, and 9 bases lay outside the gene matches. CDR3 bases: TGTGCCATCGCAAATAGCGGGCGTGCCGGGGAGCTGTTTTTT. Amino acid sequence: CAIANSGRAGELFF.

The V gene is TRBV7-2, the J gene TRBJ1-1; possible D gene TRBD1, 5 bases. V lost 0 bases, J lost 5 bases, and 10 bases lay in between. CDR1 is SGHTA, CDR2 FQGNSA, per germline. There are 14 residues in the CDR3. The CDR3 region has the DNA TGTGCCAGCAGCTTAGCCGCAGGGAGGACTGAAGCTTTCTTT. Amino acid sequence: CASSLAAGRTEAFF.

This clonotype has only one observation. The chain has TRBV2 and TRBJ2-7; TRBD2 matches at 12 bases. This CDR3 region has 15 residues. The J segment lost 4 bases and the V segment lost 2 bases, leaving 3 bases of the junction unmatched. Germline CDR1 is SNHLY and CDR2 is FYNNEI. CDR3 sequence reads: CASSERGLAGYEQYF. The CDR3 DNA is TGTGCCAGCAGTGAACGGGGACTAGCGGGTTACGAGCAGTACTTC.

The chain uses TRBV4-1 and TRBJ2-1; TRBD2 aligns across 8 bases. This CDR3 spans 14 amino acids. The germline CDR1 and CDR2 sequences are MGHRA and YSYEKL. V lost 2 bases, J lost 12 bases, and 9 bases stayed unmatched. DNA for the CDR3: TGCGCCAGCAGCCAACAACTAGCGGACATAGGGCAGTTCTTC. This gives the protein CASSQQLADIGQFF.

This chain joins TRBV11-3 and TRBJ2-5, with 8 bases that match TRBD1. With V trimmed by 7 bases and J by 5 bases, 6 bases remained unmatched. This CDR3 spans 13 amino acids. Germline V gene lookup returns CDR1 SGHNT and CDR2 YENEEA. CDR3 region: CASTGQGRETQYF. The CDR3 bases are TGTGCCAGCACAGGACAGGGTCGGGAGACCCAGTACTTC. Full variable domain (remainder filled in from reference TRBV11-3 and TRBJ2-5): EAGVVQSPRYKIIEKKQPVAFWCNPISGHNTLYWYLQNLGQGPELLIRYENEEAVDDSQLPKDRFSAERLKGVDSTLKIQPAELGDSAVYLCASTGQGRETQYFGPGTRLLVL.